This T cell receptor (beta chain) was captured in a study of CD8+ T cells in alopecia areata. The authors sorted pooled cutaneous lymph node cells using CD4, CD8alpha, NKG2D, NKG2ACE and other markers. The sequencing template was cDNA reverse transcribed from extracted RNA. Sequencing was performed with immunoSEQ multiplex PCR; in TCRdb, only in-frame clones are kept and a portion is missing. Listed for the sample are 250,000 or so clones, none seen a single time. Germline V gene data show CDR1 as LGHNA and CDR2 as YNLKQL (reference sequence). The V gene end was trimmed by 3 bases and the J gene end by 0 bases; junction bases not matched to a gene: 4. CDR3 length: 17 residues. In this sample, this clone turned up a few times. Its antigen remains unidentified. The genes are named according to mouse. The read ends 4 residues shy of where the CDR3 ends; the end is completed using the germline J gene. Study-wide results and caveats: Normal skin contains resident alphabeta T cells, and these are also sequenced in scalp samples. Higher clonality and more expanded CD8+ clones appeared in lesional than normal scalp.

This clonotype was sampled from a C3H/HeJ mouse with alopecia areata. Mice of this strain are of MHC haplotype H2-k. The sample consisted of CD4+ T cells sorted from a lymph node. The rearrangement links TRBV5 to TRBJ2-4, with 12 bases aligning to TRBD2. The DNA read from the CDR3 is TGTGCCAGCAGCCACGGACTGGGGGGGTCTAGTCAAAAC. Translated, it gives CASSHGLGGSSQN. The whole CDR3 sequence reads CASSHGLGGSSQNTLYF.